This T cell receptor beta chain comes out of a study of T cell changes during pregnancy in multiple sclerosis. Sequencing used immunoSEQ multiplex PCR; TCRdb keeps in-frame clones, though not all of them. The top ten clones hold around 0.5% of a sample with roughly 76,000 clones, around nine tenths of them seen once. Germline CDR1 and CDR2: MNHEY and SVGAGI. The CDR3 spans 15 residues. The V end was cut by 4 bases, the J end by 0 bases, with 9 bases between. The receptor was derived from a female donor with multiple sclerosis, enrolled in a pregnancy study. Here the sequenced sample was CD4+ T cells from peripheral blood mononuclear cells, taken in the second trimester of pregnancy. This chain links TRBV6-5 with TRBJ1-4; D is ambiguous. CDR3 bases: TGTGCCAGCAGTTGGGCTTTGGCAACTAATGAAAAACTGTTTTTT. It yields the protein CASSWALATNEKLFF.